This TCR beta chain was captured by sequencing in a study of cytomegalovirus exposure and HLA in healthy donors. The study ran its PCR with 60 Vbeta and 13 Jbeta primers. Here immunoSEQ multiplex PCR was the method, and the copy in TCRdb shows in-frame clones only, minus some. Of 120,000 or so clones listed, less than 85% are singletons. This CDR3 is 14 amino acids long. Per the germline V gene, CDR1 is LNHDA and CDR2 is SQIVND (reference sequence). Losses at the gene ends were 5 bases for V and 10 bases for J; bases not matched to a gene: 8. Material: PBMCs. The receptor was isolated from a young man in good health and CMV-seropositive. The J gene is TRBJ1-2, the V gene TRBV19; 12 bases fit TRBD1. DNA for the CDR3: TGTGCCAGTAGTGTGGGACAGGGGGCCGGTGTCTACACCTTC. Amino acid sequence: CASSVGQGAGVYTF.